The T cell receptor beta chain under discussion was sequenced for a study of cytomegalovirus exposure and HLA in healthy donors. In the PCR, 60 Vbeta and 13 Jbeta primers were used. Sequencing was performed with immunoSEQ multiplex PCR; in TCRdb, only in-frame clones are kept and a portion is missing. Of 160,000 or so clones listed, approximately 81% are singletons. The CDR3 has 15 residues. CDR1 is LGHNA and CDR2 is YNFKEQ in the germline V gene. V shed 4 bases and J shed 7 bases, with 20 bases lying between them. Input material: PBMCs. The genes are TRBV4-2 and TRBJ2-7; TRBD2 is a possible D gene (5 bases). This receptor was identified in a woman between 18 and 29 years old in good health and CMV-seronegative. CDR3 bases: TGTGCCAGCAGCCGGACCGGGGTAGCTCGTTGGGAGCAGTACTTC. It encodes CASSRTGVARWEQYF.